Sequencing of this T cell receptor (beta chain) was carried out in a study of blood T cell repertoires in COVID-19. Study-level information: COVID-19 samples, acute and convalescent, were from the United States, Italy and Spain. T cells, B-cell-depleted T cells, or PBMCs supplied cDNA or gDNA.

CDR1 is SGHTA, CDR2 FQGNSA, per germline. Trimming removed 5 bases at V and 5 bases at J, with 15 bases between. CDR3 size: 14 residues. Per the study methods: For nucleated cells, counts were estimated from reference gene primer amplification. The repertoire was sequenced with immunoSEQ multiplex PCR; TCRdb's copy has only in-frame clones and lacks some. The V and J calls and clone size come from that table; D and trimming were worked out from the DNA. This sample yields 200,000 to 250,000 clones, of which about four fifths are seen a single time; around 3.3% belongs to the top ten. The sample comprised peripheral blood. The chain recombines TRBV7-2 with TRBJ1-1, with D maybe TRBD1 (6 bases). This sequence was found in a woman of 80 years or more with acute or convalescent COVID-19. The CDR3 region is CASSPGTRRTEAFF. The DNA of the CDR3 is TGTGCCAGCAGCCCCGGGACAAGGAGGACTGAAGCTTTCTTT.